The clone carrying this T cell receptor beta chain was seen more than once but under ten times. The entry originates in a study of shared T cell receptors in the human thymus. Profiling relied on immunoSEQ multiplex PCR, and the TCRdb table lists in-frame clones only, not all of them. Among hundreds of thousands of clones listed, around 89% were seen once. This CDR3 region has 13 residues. Per germline, CDR1 SGHDN and CDR2 FVKESK. Trimming took off 6 bases at V and 2 bases at J, with 11 bases between the two ends. These data are also associated with another study on human thymus T cells. As reported in that work: Thymus specimens were resections from corrective heart surgery. Thymic repertoires from unrelated individuals overlapped highly, related research reported.

The clonotype originates from a boy less than two years old with a congenital heart defect. The chain joins TRBV14 to TRBJ2-7; TRBD1 might be the D (6 bases). Input material: thymocytes. The CDR3 sequence is CASRGAQPYEQYF. CDR3 DNA sequence: TGTGCCAGCAGGGGGGCACAGCCCTACGAGCAGTACTTC.